The subject of this entry is one TCR beta chain. Documented time point: new active TB diagnosis, blood taken before or within 7 days of starting treatment. Unsorted cryopreserved PBMC were sequenced, averaging around 100,000 T cells per clinical donor. The sample comes from a study of T cells in tuberculosis. Study in general: T cells were selected with CD1B tetramers loaded with glucose monomycolate. Within 7 days of starting treatment, or before, PBMC were stored.

The protocol was immunoSEQ multiplex PCR, while the TCRdb copy is restricted to in-frame clones and leaves out a portion. The sample records tens of thousands of clones, roughly 95% being singletons. The CDR3 is 14 residues long. V was shortened by 5 bases and J by 2 bases, with 11 bases between the two germline ends. Germline lookup yields CDR1 PRHDT and CDR2 FYEKMQ (reference sequence). The genes are TRBV13 and TRBJ2-3, with D possibly being TRBD1 (5 bases). The sequence was collected from an adult with tuberculosis. Source: PBMCs, taken at tuberculosis diagnosis. The CDR3 sequence is CASSPRQSTDTQYF. For the CDR3, the DNA is TGTGCCAGCAGCCCTAGACAGTCCACAGATACGCAGTATTTT. Filled out from reference TRBV13 and TRBJ2-3, the complete variable domain reads AAGVIQSPRHLIKEKRETATLKCYPIPRHDTVYWYQQGPGQDPQFLISFYEKMQSDKGSIPDRFSAQQFSDYHSELNMSSLELGDSALYFCASSPRQSTDTQYFGPGTRLTVL.